The subject of this entry is one T cell receptor beta chain. Its matching antigen is unknown. The germline V gene encodes CDR1 SGHVS and CDR2 FQNEAQ. This CDR3 contains 15 residues. The data are from a study of blood T cells in healthy people across ages. Study as a whole: Per every two T cells, about one barcoded beta molecule was captured by template switching.

Study-wide findings and caveats: The unsorted PBMCs prevented any conclusive comparison of naive versus antigen-experienced cells. Lack of knowledge of donor CMV status possibly confounded expanded clonotype changes.

PCR was performed a second time for 7 to 11 cycles using a sample-barcoded 5' primer and a J-beta primer mix. MiXCR, run by TCRdb on the 5' RACE reads, gives a single entry per CDR3 protein. The data show over a million distinct CDR3 sequences, under 55% seen once. This receptor was identified in a woman aged 55-69 years in good health. The rearrangement links TRBV7-8 to TRBJ2-5; TRBD1 might be the D (5 bases). The end of the DNA aligns better with TRBJ2-7, so the J call may be wrong. Sequenced material: blood. The CDR3 loop reads CASSLVQDNSYEQYF. The DNA for the CDR3 is TGTGCCAGCAGCTTAGTCCAGGACAACTCCTACGAGCAGTACTTC.